Presented here are 15 T cell receptor beta chains from one specimen sequenced in a study of radiotherapy plus CTLA-4 blockade in lung cancer. Measured with immunoSEQ multiplex PCR; TCRdb has only the in-frame clones, and not every one. The sample consists of tens of thousands of clones, about 88% of them appearing once. Source: peripheral blood, taken from a patient treated with radiotherapy plus ipilimumab. Every receptor here comes from a human donor with non-small cell lung cancer whose response to radiotherapy plus ipilimumab could not be evaluated.

This clone was counted between two and nine times. The V call is TRBV5-6, the J call TRBJ1-1; D gene unclear. Germline V gives CDR1 SGHDT, CDR2 YYEEEE. The CDR3 extends over 14 amino acids. Trimming took off 4 bases at V and 4 bases at J, with 14 bases between the two ends. This CDR3 is CASSHPSGPTEAFF. CDR3 DNA: TGTGCCAGCAGCCACCCCTCAGGCCCCACTGAAGCTTTCTTT.

J is TRBJ2-1 and V is TRBV19; D is unclear. This CDR3 contains 15 residues. The germline V gene encodes CDR1 LNHDA and CDR2 SQIVND (reference sequence). V was pared by 3 bases and J by 2 bases, with 11 bases between. CDR3 bases: TGTGCCAGTAGTATTAGCCTTCTCCCCTACAATGAGCAGTTCTTC. This encodes CASSISLLPYNEQFF.

The rearrangement links TRBV7-9 to TRBJ2-2; D remains ambiguous. V was pared by 5 bases and J by 13 bases, with 14 bases between. CDR1 and CDR2 from the germline V gene are SEHNR and FQNEAQ (reference sequence). CDR3 length equals 12 residues. The CDR3, as DNA: TGTGCCAGCAGCATCACGCAAGCGTGGCTGTTTTTT. Translating gives CASSITQAWLFF. The variable domain in full, with the rest retrieved from reference TRBV7-9 and TRBJ2-2, is DTGVSQNPRHKITKRGQNVTFRCDPISEHNRLYWYRQTLGQGPEFLTYFQNEAQLEKSRLLSDRFSAERPKGSFSTLEIQRTEQGDSAMYLCASSITQAWLFFGEGSRLTVL.

The chain carries TRBV4-1 and TRBJ2-3; tentatively, D is TRBD2 (6 bases). This CDR3 is built from 15 residues. V dropped 4 bases and J dropped 3 bases, with 14 bases sitting between them. Germline lookup yields CDR1 MGHRA and CDR2 YSYEKL. The DNA for the CDR3 is TGCGCCAGCAGCCGCCTGGGGGGTATTACAGATACGCAGTATTTT. This encodes CASSRLGGITDTQYF.

The chain recombines TRBV7-2 with TRBJ2-5; 8 positions match TRBD2. Germline CDR1 and CDR2: SGHTA and FQGNSA. The CDR3 is 17 residues long. V gave up 3 bases and J gave up 2 bases; unmatched junction bases: 11. CDR3 nucleotides: TGTGCCAGCAGCTTCTCCACCGGGACTAGACTTCAAGAGACCCAGTACTTC. It is translated as CASSFSTGTRLQETQYF.

The rearrangement links TRBV2 to TRBJ1-2; 9 bases agree with TRBD1. Germline lookup yields CDR1 SNHLY and CDR2 FYNNEI. The CDR3 is made up of 15 amino acids. V was clipped by 7 bases and J by 7 bases; unmatched bases: 13. CDR3 DNA: TGTGCCAGCACCGAAGGAACAGGGGGCGCACGTGGCTACACCTTC. It codes for CASTEGTGGARGYTF.

This chain connects TRBV5-4 to TRBJ2-7; 9 nucleotides align to TRBD2. Per germline, CDR1 SGHNT and CDR2 YYREEE (reference sequence). CDR3 length: 15 residues. Trimming at V came to 4 bases and at J to 2 bases, leaving 7 bases not matched to a gene. CDR3 residues: CASSPIAGGTYEQYF. CDR3 DNA: TGTGCCAGCAGCCCTATCGCGGGGGGGACCTACGAGCAGTACTTC.

J is TRBJ1-5 and V is TRBV19; no reliable D call. CDR1 LNHDA and CDR2 SQIVND come from the germline V gene (reference sequence). The CDR3 loop spans 15 amino acids. The V end was cut by 6 bases, the J end by 1 base, with 13 bases between. DNA for the CDR3: TGTGCCAGTAGCCCGAGGACTGGGAGCAATCAGCCCCAGCATTTT. Encoded protein: CASSPRTGSNQPQHF.

The chain has TRBV19 and TRBJ1-1, with D hard to call. The CDR3 is 15 amino acids. Germline CDR1 LNHDA, CDR2 SQIVND (reference sequence). V was trimmed by 3 bases and J by 3 bases, leaving 14 bases between them. CDR3 nucleotide sequence: TGTGCCAGTAGTATGGAGGGTCGGCAGGACACTGAAGCTTTCTTT. It yields the protein CASSMEGRQDTEAFF.

This clone was seen only a few times. V and J are TRBV10-2 and TRBJ2-3, with TRBD2 as a possible D gene (6 bases). Germline V lookup: CDR1 WSHSY, CDR2 SAAADI. V was clipped by 3 bases and J by 0 bases, with 19 bases between them. The CDR3 consists of 18 residues. CDR3 protein: CASSDSLPWRGSTDTQYF. The CDR3 DNA follows: TGCGCCAGCAGTGACTCCTTGCCCTGGCGGGGCAGCACAGATACGCAGTATTTT.

The rearrangement uses TRBV11-2 and TRBJ2-7, with TRBD1 matching over 8 bases. Trimming at V came to 5 bases and at J to 6 bases, leaving 3 bases not matched to a gene. The CDR3 runs to 12 residues. Germline assignment: CDR1 SGHAT and CDR2 FQNNGV. The CDR3 reads CASSAGQGEQYF. In DNA form, the CDR3 reads TGTGCCAGCAGCGCCGGACAGGGCGAGCAGTACTTC.

The chain recombines TRBV20-1 with TRBJ1-4; 9 bases align to TRBD1. The germline CDR1 and CDR2 sequences are DFQATT and SNEGSKA (reference sequence). CDR3 length: 11 amino acids. CDR3 DNA sequence: TGCGGGGGACAGGGTAATGAAAAACTGTTTTTT. Protein: CGGQGNEKLFF.

The rearrangement joins TRBV9 to TRBJ2-5, with 7 bases lining up with TRBD2. J lost 6 bases, V lost 4 bases, and 9 bases had no gene match. Germline-derived CDR1 and CDR2 are SGDLS and YYNGEE. The CDR3 has 14 amino acids. CDR3 protein: CASSPLTSTQTQYF. The CDR3 DNA sequence: TGTGCCAGCAGCCCCTTGACTAGCACGCAGACCCAGTACTTC.

The chain combines TRBV5-1 with TRBJ2-5; tentative D call: TRBD1 (6 bases). The CDR3 consists of 15 residues. Per germline, CDR1 SGHRS and CDR2 YFSETQ. V was trimmed by 2 bases and J by 2 bases, leaving 13 bases between them. The CDR3 sequence: CASSFTGLSQETQYF. CDR3 nucleotide sequence: TGCGCCAGCAGCTTTACAGGGCTGTCTCAAGAGACCCAGTACTTC.

This clone was found once. The V gene is TRBV14, the J gene TRBJ1-1; no clear D. CDR1 is SGHDN, CDR2 FVKESK, per germline. CDR3 length: 15 residues. V was pared by 4 bases and J by 0 bases, with 12 bases between. Here the CDR3 DNA reads TGTGCCAGCAGCCCTATTTCAGGAATGAACACTGAAGCTTTCTTT. Its protein product is CASSPISGMNTEAFF.